The sequence of this T cell receptor beta chain was determined in a study of blood T cells in healthy people across ages. Overall study findings and caveats: Relative to aged donors, long-lived donors carried more naive CD4+ cells and displayed higher diversity.

Staff drew 9 to 10 milliliters of peripheral blood from each donor. Trimming took 5 bases from V and 5 from J; bases not matched to a gene: 9. Germline CDR1 reads DFQATT; CDR2 reads SNEGSKA (reference sequence). This CDR3 has 13 amino acids. Primers used in a second PCR of roughly 7 to 12 cycles were a sample-barcoded 5' primer and a J-beta primer mix. Each sample provided no less than 2.5 million CDR3-containing paired-end reads. Via MiXCR, TCRdb re-called the 5' RACE reads, giving one row per CDR3 protein. This table holds about a million distinct CDR3 sequences, just over 50% found once. Concerning this clonotype: Its antigen is not identified.

The sample was blood. The source of this sequence is an older woman in good health. The chain couples TRBV20-1 to TRBJ2-7, with 7 bases matching TRBD1. The CDR3 region is CSAAKQGSDEQYF. DNA of the CDR3: TGCAGTGCTGCTAAACAGGGGAGTGACGAGCAGTACTTC.